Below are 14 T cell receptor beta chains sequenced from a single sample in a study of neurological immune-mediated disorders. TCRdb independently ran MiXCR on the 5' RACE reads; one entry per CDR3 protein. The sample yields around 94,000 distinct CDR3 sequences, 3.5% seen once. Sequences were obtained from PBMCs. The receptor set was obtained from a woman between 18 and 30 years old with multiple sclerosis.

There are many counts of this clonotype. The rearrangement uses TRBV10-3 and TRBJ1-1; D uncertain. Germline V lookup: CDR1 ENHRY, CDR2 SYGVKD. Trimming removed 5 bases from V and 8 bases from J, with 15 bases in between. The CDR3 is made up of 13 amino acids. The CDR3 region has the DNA TGTGCCATCAGTCCCCCTGCGGGCAGGGAAGCTTTCTTT. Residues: CAISPPAGREAFF.

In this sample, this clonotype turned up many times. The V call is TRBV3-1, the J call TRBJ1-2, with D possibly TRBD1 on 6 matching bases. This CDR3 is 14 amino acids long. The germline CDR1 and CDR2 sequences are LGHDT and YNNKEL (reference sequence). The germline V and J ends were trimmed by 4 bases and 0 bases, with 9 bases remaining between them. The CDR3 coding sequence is TGTGCCAGCAGCCCACAGGGATCTAACTATGGCTACACCTTC. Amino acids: CASSPQGSNYGYTF.

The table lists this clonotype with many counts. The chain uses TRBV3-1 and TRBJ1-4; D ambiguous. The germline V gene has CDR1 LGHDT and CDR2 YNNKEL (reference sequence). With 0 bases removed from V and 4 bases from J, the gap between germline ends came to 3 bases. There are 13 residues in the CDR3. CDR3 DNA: TGTGCCAGCAGCCAAGATCTTAATGAAAAACTGTTTTTT. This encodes CASSQDLNEKLFF. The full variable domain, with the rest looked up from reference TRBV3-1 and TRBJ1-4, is DTAVSQTPKYLVTQMGNDKSIKCEQNLGHDTMYWYKQDSKKFLKIMFSYNNKELIINETVPNRFSPKSPDKAHLNLHINSLELGDSAVYFCASSQDLNEKLFFGSGTQLSVL.

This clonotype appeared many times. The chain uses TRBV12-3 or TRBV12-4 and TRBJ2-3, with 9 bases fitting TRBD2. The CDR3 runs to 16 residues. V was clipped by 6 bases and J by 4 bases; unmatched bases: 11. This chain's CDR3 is CASRANIAGDADTQYF. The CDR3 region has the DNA TGTGCCAGCAGGGCGAATATAGCGGGAGATGCAGATACGCAGTATTTT.

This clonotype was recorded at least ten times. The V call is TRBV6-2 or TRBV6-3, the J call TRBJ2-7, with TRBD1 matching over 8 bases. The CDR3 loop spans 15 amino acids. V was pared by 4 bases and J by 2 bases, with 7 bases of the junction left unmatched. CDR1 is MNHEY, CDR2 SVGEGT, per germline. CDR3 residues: CASSWGDRGPYEQYF. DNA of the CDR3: TGTGCCAGCAGTTGGGGAGACAGGGGCCCCTACGAGCAGTACTTC.

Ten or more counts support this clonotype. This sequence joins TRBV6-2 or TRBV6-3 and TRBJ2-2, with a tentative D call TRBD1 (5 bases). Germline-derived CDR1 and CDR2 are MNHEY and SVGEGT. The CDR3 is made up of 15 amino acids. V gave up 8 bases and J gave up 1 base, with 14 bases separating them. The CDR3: CASQVGQGNTGELFF. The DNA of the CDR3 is TGTGCCAGCCAAGTGGGGCAGGGGAACACCGGGGAGCTGTTTTTT.

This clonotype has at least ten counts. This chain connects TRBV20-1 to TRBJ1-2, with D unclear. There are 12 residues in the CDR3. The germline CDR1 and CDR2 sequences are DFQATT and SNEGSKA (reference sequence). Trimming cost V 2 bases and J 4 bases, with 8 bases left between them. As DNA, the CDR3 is TGCAGTGCTAGACAGGTTCTCTATGGCTACACCTTC. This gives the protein CSARQVLYGYTF.

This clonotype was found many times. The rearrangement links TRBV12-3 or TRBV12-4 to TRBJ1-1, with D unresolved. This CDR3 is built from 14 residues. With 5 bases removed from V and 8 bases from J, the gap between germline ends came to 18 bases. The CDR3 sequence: CASSPRVWGGEAFF. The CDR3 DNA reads TGTGCCAGCAGTCCCCGGGTGTGGGGTGGGGAAGCTTTCTTT.

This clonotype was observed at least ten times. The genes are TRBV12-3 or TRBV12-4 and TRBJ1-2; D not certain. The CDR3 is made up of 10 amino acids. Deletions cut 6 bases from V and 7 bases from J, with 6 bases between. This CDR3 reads CASRGFGYTF. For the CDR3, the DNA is TGTGCCAGCAGGGGGTTTGGCTACACCTTC.

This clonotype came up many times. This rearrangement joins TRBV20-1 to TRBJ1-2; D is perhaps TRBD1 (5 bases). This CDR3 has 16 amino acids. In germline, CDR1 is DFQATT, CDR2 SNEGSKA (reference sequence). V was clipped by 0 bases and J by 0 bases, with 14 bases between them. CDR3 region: CSARDGGTGANYGYTF. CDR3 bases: TGCAGTGCTAGAGATGGGGGGACTGGAGCTAACTATGGCTACACCTTC.

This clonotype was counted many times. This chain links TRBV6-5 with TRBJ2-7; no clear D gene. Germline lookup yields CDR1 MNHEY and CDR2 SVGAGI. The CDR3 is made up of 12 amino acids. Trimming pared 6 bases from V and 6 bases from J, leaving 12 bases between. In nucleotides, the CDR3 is TGTGCCAGCAGGAGGAAGGCGAGCGAGCAGTACTTC. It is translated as CASRRKASEQYF.

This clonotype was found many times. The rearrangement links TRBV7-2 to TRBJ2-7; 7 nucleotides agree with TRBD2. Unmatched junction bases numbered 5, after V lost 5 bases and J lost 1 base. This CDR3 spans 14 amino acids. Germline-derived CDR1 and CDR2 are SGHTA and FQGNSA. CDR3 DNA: TGTGCCAGCAGCCGGGACTATCGATCCTACGAGCAGTACTTC. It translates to CASSRDYRSYEQYF.

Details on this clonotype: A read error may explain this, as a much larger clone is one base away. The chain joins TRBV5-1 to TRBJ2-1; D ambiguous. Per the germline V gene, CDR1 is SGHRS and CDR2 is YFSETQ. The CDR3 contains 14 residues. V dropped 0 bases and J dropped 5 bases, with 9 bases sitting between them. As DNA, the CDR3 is TGCGCCAGCAGCTTGGGAAAGGGAAACAATGAGCAGTTCTTC. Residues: CASSLGKGNNEQFF. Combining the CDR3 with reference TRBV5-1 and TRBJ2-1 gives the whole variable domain KAGVTQTPRYLIKTRGQQVTLSCSPISGHRSVSWYQQTPGQGLQFLFEYFSETQRNKGNFPGRFSGRQFSNSRSEMNVSTLELGDSALYLCASSLGKGNNEQFFGPGTRLTVL.

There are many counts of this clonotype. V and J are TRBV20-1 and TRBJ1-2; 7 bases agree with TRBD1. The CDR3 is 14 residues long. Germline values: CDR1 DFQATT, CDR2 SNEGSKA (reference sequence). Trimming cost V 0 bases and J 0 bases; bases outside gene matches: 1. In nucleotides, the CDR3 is TGCAGTGCTAGAGACGGGACAGCTAACTATGGCTACACCTTC. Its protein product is CSARDGTANYGYTF.